Following are 17 T cell receptor beta chains from one sample sequenced in a study of T cell responses to AZD1222 COVID-19 vaccine. Measured with immunoSEQ multiplex PCR; TCRdb has only the in-frame clones, and not every one. The sample shows 90,000 to 130,000 clones, approximately 90% of them seen only once. The sample consisted of peripheral blood, taken on day 0 of AZD1222 vaccination. The source of these receptors is an adult in good health.

The rearrangement uses TRBV7-9 and TRBJ2-3, with D unclear. V gave up 4 bases and J gave up 6 bases, with 8 bases separating them. Per germline, CDR1 SEHNR and CDR2 FQNEAQ (reference sequence). This CDR3 has 12 amino acids. CDR3 protein: CASSSDRDTQYF. CDR3 sequence (DNA): TGTGCCAGCAGCTCGGACCGCGATACGCAGTATTTT.

This chain connects TRBV27 to TRBJ2-3; 11 bases agree with TRBD2. J was trimmed by 4 bases and V by 5 bases; bases with no gene match: 11. The CDR3 is 17 residues long. CDR1 and CDR2 (germline): MNHEY, SMNVEV (reference sequence). CDR3 nucleotide sequence: TGTGCCAGCAGTCTACGCTCTCCGGGACTAGCGGCAGATACGCAGTATTTT. Its protein is CASSLRSPGLAADTQYF.

The V gene is TRBV28, the J gene TRBJ2-2; 15 bases are a match to TRBD2. V trimming: 5 bases; J trimming: 7 bases; junction bases outside the gene matches: 8. The germline CDR1 and CDR2 sequences are MDHEN and SYDVKM. This CDR3 comprises 17 residues. The CDR3 sequence is CASSPGLAGGPGGELFF. CDR3 bases: TGTGCCAGCAGTCCCGGACTAGCGGGGGGGCCTGGCGGGGAGCTGTTTTTT.

This chain connects TRBV6-5 to TRBJ1-2, with TRBD1 as a possible D gene (6 bases). CDR3 length: 13 amino acids. CDR1 is MNHEY, CDR2 SVGAGI, per germline. The ends were cut back, 10 bases at V and 4 bases at J, with 16 bases in the middle. CDR3 sequence (DNA): TGTGCCACAGCGATAGGGGGGGCCTATGGCTACACCTTC. Translated, it gives CATAIGGAYGYTF.

The chain joins TRBV2 to TRBJ1-2; D remains unclear. The CDR3 length is 14 residues. The V and J ends lost 2 bases and 0 bases respectively, with 7 bases between them. The germline V gene has CDR1 SNHLY and CDR2 FYNNEI. The CDR3 bases are TGTGCCAGCAGTGAATTGCAATCTAACTATGGCTACACCTTC. Its protein product is CASSELQSNYGYTF.

J is TRBJ1-2 and V is TRBV12-3 or TRBV12-4, with a tentative D call TRBD1 (5 bases). The CDR3 totals 13 residues. V lost 5 bases and J lost 4, with 11 bases in between. DNA for the CDR3: TGTGCCAGCAGTCGGGAGGGACCCTATGGCTACACCTTC. Its translation is CASSREGPYGYTF.

The rearrangement uses TRBV6-5 and TRBJ1-3; perhaps TRBD1 as D (5 bases). Germline V gives CDR1 MNHEY, CDR2 SVGAGI. Deletions cut 0 bases from V and 3 bases from J, with 12 bases between. The CDR3 totals 16 residues. The chain's CDR3 is CASSYSPGGVGNTIYF. The CDR3, as DNA: TGTGCCAGCAGTTACTCGCCGGGGGGGGTTGGAAACACCATATATTTT.

The chain couples TRBV2 to TRBJ2-7; D is perhaps TRBD2 (6 bases). Germline CDR1 SNHLY, CDR2 FYNNEI. The CDR3 sequence is 17 residues long. V lost 2 bases, J lost 5 bases, and 22 bases lay in between. The CDR3 spells CASSENRDSLLPHEQYF. In DNA form, the CDR3 reads TGTGCCAGCAGTGAAAACCGGGACTCTCTTCTCCCGCACGAGCAGTACTTC.

This clone was picked up one time. The chain recombines TRBV7-9 with TRBJ2-4; D uncertain. With 1 base removed from V and 8 bases from J, the gap between germline ends came to 12 bases. This CDR3 region has 14 residues. In germline, CDR1 is SEHNR, CDR2 FQNEAQ (reference sequence). The CDR3 DNA reads TGTGCCAGCAGCTTAGTGCCAGCCTATTACATTCAGTACTTC. Translated, it gives CASSLVPAYYIQYF.

V usage is TRBV7-9 and J usage is TRBJ2-7, with D tentatively TRBD1 (5 bases). With 5 bases removed from V and 6 bases from J, the gap between germline ends came to 11 bases. Germline V gene lookup returns CDR1 SEHNR and CDR2 FQNEAQ (reference sequence). The CDR3 runs to 12 residues. DNA for the CDR3: TGTGCCAGCAGCACAGGCTCTTCCGAGCAGTACTTC. This gives the protein CASSTGSSEQYF.

The genes are TRBV2 and TRBJ1-3; 7 nucleotides align to TRBD1. The J segment lost 2 bases and the V segment lost 4 bases, leaving 2 bases of the junction unmatched. Per germline, CDR1 SNHLY and CDR2 FYNNEI. The CDR3 has 14 amino acids. The CDR3 loop is CASSGDRAGNTIYF. CDR3 DNA sequence: TGTGCCAGCAGTGGCGACAGGGCTGGAAACACCATATATTTT.

The rearrangement joins TRBV11-2 to TRBJ1-1; TRBD1 matches at 7 bases. Germline assignment: CDR1 SGHAT and CDR2 FQNNGV. V shed 1 base, J shed 6 bases, and the junction held 2 bases outside the gene matches. The CDR3 length is 13 residues. The chain's CDR3 is CASSLGQGSEAFF. DNA of the CDR3: TGTGCCAGCAGCTTAGGACAGGGCTCTGAAGCTTTCTTT.

J is TRBJ2-1 and V is TRBV11-3; D is undetermined. The germline CDR1 and CDR2 sequences are SGHNT and YENEEA. The CDR3 extends over 12 amino acids. Trimming shortened V by 3 bases and J by 5 bases, and 5 bases separated the two germline ends. The CDR3 DNA sequence: TGTGCCAGCAGCTTTAGCAACAATGAGCAGTTCTTC. Amino acids: CASSFSNNEQFF.

V usage is TRBV18 and J usage is TRBJ2-1; 7 bases are a match to TRBD2. The trim removed 2 bases at V and 5 bases at J, leaving 6 bases unmatched. From germline, CDR1 is KGHSH and CDR2 LQKENI. The CDR3 spans 15 residues. CDR3 in DNA: TGTGCCAGCTCACCAGGGAGCGGGGCGCACAATGAGCAGTTCTTC. It yields the protein CASSPGSGAHNEQFF.

The chain links TRBV28 to TRBJ1-1; tentative D call: TRBD1 (5 bases). Trimming left V 2 bases short and J 1 base short, with 5 bases between. Germline-derived CDR1 and CDR2 are MDHEN and SYDVKM. The CDR3 consists of 13 residues. Here the CDR3 DNA reads TGTGCCAGCAGTTTAGGACAGAACACTGAAGCTTTCTTT. Amino acid sequence: CASSLGQNTEAFF.

The J gene is TRBJ1-1, the V gene TRBV30; 9 bases match TRBD1. Germline V gene lookup returns CDR1 GTSNPN and CDR2 SVGIG (reference sequence). There are 14 residues in the CDR3. Trimming removed 2 bases from V and 6 bases from J; junction bases left unmatched: 7. Here the CDR3 reads CAWSPGTGYSEAFF. DNA of the CDR3: TGTGCCTGGAGTCCCGGGACAGGGTACTCTGAAGCTTTCTTT.

This clone was seen once. The V and J genes are TRBV5-5 and TRBJ2-5; maybe TRBD2 (7 bases). Germline lookup yields CDR1 SGHKS and CDR2 YYEKEE (reference sequence). V was clipped by 0 bases and J by 3 bases, with 12 bases between them. This CDR3 has 15 residues. CDR3: CASSLAGGQEETQYF. As DNA, the CDR3 is TGTGCCAGCAGCTTGGCGGGGGGCCAAGAAGAGACCCAGTACTTC.